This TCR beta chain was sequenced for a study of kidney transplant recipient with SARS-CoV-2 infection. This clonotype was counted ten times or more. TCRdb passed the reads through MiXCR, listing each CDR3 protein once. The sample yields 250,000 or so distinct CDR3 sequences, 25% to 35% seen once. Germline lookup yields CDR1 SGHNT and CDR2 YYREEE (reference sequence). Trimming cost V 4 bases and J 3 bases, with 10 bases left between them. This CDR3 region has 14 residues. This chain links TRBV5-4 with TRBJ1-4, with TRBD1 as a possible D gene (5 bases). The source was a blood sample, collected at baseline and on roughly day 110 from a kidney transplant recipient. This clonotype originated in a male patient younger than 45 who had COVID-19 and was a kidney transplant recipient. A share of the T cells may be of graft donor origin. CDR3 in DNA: TGTGCCAGCAGCCCAGGGATATCTAATGAAAAACTGTTTTTT. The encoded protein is CASSPGISNEKLFF.